Presented here are 27 T cell receptor beta chains from one specimen sequenced in a study of type 1 regulatory T cells. TCRdb itself ran the reads through MiXCR, one entry per CDR3 protein. The sample lists roughly 67,000 distinct CDR3 sequences, 63% occurring once. These receptors' antigens are unknown. Sequenced material: cultured T cells, either the whole culture or a sorted T cell fraction (not recorded which). Subset meaning: Tr1-enriched cell product generated in vitro against host alloantigens. The receptors originated from a human donor in good health.

DNA for the CDR3: TGCGCCAGCAGCTCCGACGGGAGGGCCGGGGAGCTGTTTTTT. Translating gives CASSSDGRAGELFF. This sequence joins TRBV5-1 and TRBJ2-2; 8 bases are shared with TRBD2. Germline trimming cut 3 bases from V and 6 bases from J; bases unmatched to any gene: 4. Germline V gives CDR1 SGHRS, CDR2 YFSETQ. The CDR3 runs 14 residues.

This clonotype is categorized as medium-sized. V gene TRBV20-1 combines with J gene TRBJ2-7, with 8 bases fitting TRBD1. CDR3 size: 15 residues. Germline CDR1 reads DFQATT; CDR2 reads SNEGSKA (reference sequence). Losses at the gene ends were 1 base for V and 2 bases for J; bases not matched to a gene: 7. In nucleotides, the CDR3 is TGCAGTGCTAGAGTGGGACAGGCGGCAACCTACGAGCAGTACTTC. It yields the protein CSARVGQAATYEQYF.

The chain joins TRBV7-2 to TRBJ2-5; a weak D match, TRBD1 (6 bases). The CDR3 consists of 13 residues. The V and J ends lost 5 bases and 4 bases respectively, with 11 bases between them. CDR1 is SGHTA and CDR2 is FQGNSA in the germline V gene. The CDR3 loop reads CASSQQGRETQYF. As DNA, the CDR3 is TGTGCCAGCAGCCAACAGGGAAGAGAGACCCAGTACTTC.

This chain joins TRBV6-6 and TRBJ1-5, with D hard to call. The germline CDR1 and CDR2 sequences are MNHNY and SVGAGI (reference sequence). Trimming pared 0 bases from V and 4 bases from J, leaving 13 bases between. This CDR3 has 16 amino acids. Here the CDR3 reads CASSYSESAKNQPQHF. In nucleotides, the CDR3 is TGTGCCAGCAGTTACTCTGAGTCAGCTAAAAATCAGCCCCAGCATTTT.

The gene calls are TRBV5-8 and TRBJ2-1, with D maybe TRBD2 (6 bases). Germline V gene data show CDR1 as SGHTS and CDR2 as YDEGEE. The CDR3 covers 15 residues. Trimming cost V 7 bases and J 5 bases, with 19 bases left between them. In DNA, the CDR3 is TGTGCCAGCGCGTCAGGGACTGGGAACAACAATGAGCAGTTCTTC. It yields the protein CASASGTGNNNEQFF.

This clonotype was recorded a few times. The chain joins TRBV12-3 or TRBV12-4 to TRBJ1-2, with D perhaps TRBD1 (6 bases). CDR3 size: 15 residues. V lost 3 bases to trimming and J lost 0 bases, with 11 bases between them. Written as DNA, the CDR3 is TGTGCCAGCAGTTTTTCTAGGACAGCTAACTATGGCTACACCTTC. This translates into CASSFSRTANYGYTF.

This clonotype was seen once. The genes are TRBV6-6 and TRBJ2-7; 8 bases align to TRBD1. The CDR3 spans 12 residues. The germline CDR1 and CDR2 sequences are MNHNY and SVGAGI (reference sequence). After removal of 6 bases from V and 4 bases from J, the junction contained 2 bases not matched to a gene. The CDR3 DNA sequence: TGTGCCAGCAGCGACAGGGGTTACGAGCAGTACTTC. Translation: CASSDRGYEQYF.

As regards this clonotype: A read error may be the cause here, since a much bigger clone is one base away. The V and J genes are TRBV20-1 and TRBJ2-1, with 9 bases that match TRBD2. The CDR3 spans 17 residues. Germline CDR1 and CDR2: DFQATT and SNEGSKA (reference sequence). V gave up 3 bases and J gave up 10 bases; unmatched junction bases: 19. CDR3 bases: TGCAGTGCTAGTGAAGCTAGCGGGATTTATTCGTTGCGGGAGCAGTTCTTC. Its translation: CSASEASGIYSLREQFF.

This clonotype was observed a handful of times. This chain connects TRBV20-1 to TRBJ1-6; D uncertain. The germline V gene encodes CDR1 DFQATT and CDR2 SNEGSKA (reference sequence). V lost 3 bases and J lost 5, with 8 bases in between. The CDR3 contains 13 residues. CDR3 sequence: CSASVPNNSPLHF. CDR3 nucleotides: TGCAGTGCTAGTGTTCCAAATAATTCACCCCTCCACTTT.

The chain links TRBV30 to TRBJ2-1, with D perhaps TRBD1 or TRBD2 (7 bases each). The CDR3 has 13 amino acids. Looked up from germline, CDR1 is GTSNPN and CDR2 is SVGIG (reference sequence). The germline V and J ends were trimmed by 1 base and 9 bases, with 13 bases remaining between them. The CDR3 sequence: CAWSAQGGGEQFF. Written as DNA, the CDR3 is TGTGCCTGGAGTGCCCAGGGGGGGGGTGAGCAGTTCTTC.

The J gene is TRBJ1-5, the V gene TRBV24-1; maybe TRBD1 (6 bases). The CDR3 spans 14 residues. The V end was cut by 5 bases, the J end by 4 bases, with 11 bases between. In germline, CDR1 is KGHDR, CDR2 SFDVKD. This CDR3 reads CATSVGGSNQPQHF. The DNA for the CDR3 is TGTGCCACCAGTGTGGGGGGCAGTAATCAGCCCCAGCATTTT.

This chain joins TRBV2 and TRBJ2-1; TRBD2 matches at 7 bases. This CDR3 is built from 12 residues. The germline V gene encodes CDR1 SNHLY and CDR2 FYNNEI. CDR3 coding DNA: TGTACTACGGGAGGATTTACCGATGAGCAGTTCTTC. It translates to CTTGGFTDEQFF. The full variable domain, rest sourced from reference TRBV2 and TRBJ2-1, is EPEVTQTPSHQVTQMGQEVILRCVPISNHLYFYWYRQILGQKVEFLVSFYNNEISEKSEIFDDQFSVERPDGSNFTLKIRSTKLEDSAMYFCTTGGFTDEQFFGPGTRLTVL.

In this sample, this clonotype turned up a few times. This CDR3 reads CASSPSWANSEQFF. For the CDR3, the DNA is TGTGCCAGCTCACCATCTTGGGCGAACAGCGAGCAGTTCTTC. The rearrangement links TRBV18 to TRBJ2-1; unclear D gene. Trimming cost V 2 bases and J 10 bases, with 15 bases left between them. CDR1 and CDR2 (germline): KGHSH, LQKENI. There are 14 residues in the CDR3.

The CDR3 protein is CASSGGTGGPYGYTF. CDR3 coding DNA: TGTGCCAGCAGCGGCGGGACAGGAGGACCCTATGGCTACACCTTC. V is TRBV6-6 and J is TRBJ1-2; 8 bases are shared with TRBD1. CDR1 and CDR2 (germline): MNHNY, SVGAGI (reference sequence). The CDR3 sequence is 15 residues long. Trimming removed 6 bases from V and 4 bases from J; junction bases left unmatched: 10.

This clonotype was picked up a small number of times. This chain uses TRBV20-1 with TRBJ1-1; maybe TRBD1 (5 bases). V lost 6 bases and J 0 bases, leaving 26 bases between the germline ends. This CDR3 has 18 residues. The V gene's germline CDR1 is DFQATT and CDR2 SNEGSKA (reference sequence). The DNA of the CDR3 is TGCAGTGCCCCAAGATCGGGGAGGGGTTTTATTATGAACACTGAAGCTTTCTTT. Its translation is CSAPRSGRGFIMNTEAFF.

The chain is built from TRBV11-2 and TRBJ2-7; 7 bases align to TRBD2. The germline CDR1 and CDR2 sequences are SGHAT and FQNNGV. The ends lost 0 bases at V and 6 bases at J; junction bases unmatched: 2. CDR3 length: 13 residues. In DNA, the CDR3 is TGTGCCAGCAGCTTAGAGCGCGGGAGCGAGCAGTACTTC. Translated: CASSLERGSEQYF.

The rearrangement uses TRBV6-5 and TRBJ2-1, with 10 bases that match TRBD2. This CDR3 has 15 amino acids. J lost 5 bases, V lost 2 bases, and 3 bases had no gene match. In germline, CDR1 is MNHEY, CDR2 SVGAGI. In DNA, the CDR3 is TGTGCCAGCAGTTACGCGAGCGGGAGGGACAATGAGCAGTTCTTC. The encoded protein is CASSYASGRDNEQFF.

The rearrangement joins TRBV14 to TRBJ2-2; 13 bases map to TRBD2. The CDR3 is made up of 16 amino acids. Germline CDR1 SGHDN, CDR2 FVKESK. The trim removed 1 base at V and 7 bases at J, leaving 3 bases unmatched. CDR3: CASSQAGTSGNGELFF. For the CDR3, the DNA is TGTGCCAGCAGCCAAGCGGGGACTAGCGGGAACGGGGAGCTGTTTTTT.

The gene calls are TRBV2 and TRBJ2-5; 8 bases map to TRBD1. Looked up from germline, CDR1 is SNHLY and CDR2 is FYNNEI. J lost 1 base, V lost 5 bases, and 9 bases had no gene match. The CDR3 covers 16 residues. The CDR3 reads CASSPDLTGGQETQYF. DNA for the CDR3: TGTGCCAGCAGTCCAGACCTTACAGGGGGCCAAGAGACCCAGTACTTC.

This rearrangement joins TRBV20-1 to TRBJ1-1, with TRBD1 matching over 11 bases. Germline lookup yields CDR1 DFQATT and CDR2 SNEGSKA (reference sequence). The length of the CDR3 is 12 residues. V dropped 3 bases and J dropped 7; count of bases not matched to a gene: 1. The CDR3 region is CSARGQGVEAFF. The CDR3 region has the DNA TGCAGTGCTAGGGGACAGGGGGTTGAAGCTTTCTTT.

As concerns this clonotype: At one end, the junction sequence differs from germline, possibly due to a read error. The chain couples TRBV5-1 to TRBJ1-1; TRBD1 is a possible D gene (5 bases). The CDR3 is 13 amino acids. Germline CDR1 is SGHRS and CDR2 is YFSETQ. CDR3 amino acids: CASSYSGNPEAFF. CDR3 nucleotides: TGCGCCAGCAGCTATTCAGGGAACCCTGAAGCTTTCTTT.

By proportion, this clonotype is medium-sized. V gene TRBV29-1 combines with J gene TRBJ2-7; the D is unclear. V lost 2 bases and J lost 6, with 5 bases in between. There are 10 residues in the CDR3. The germline gives CDR1 SQVTM, CDR2 ANQGSEA. The DNA for the CDR3 is TGCAGCGTTGAAAATGGCGAGCAGTACTTC. Amino acid sequence: CSVENGEQYF.

The chain links TRBV20-1 to TRBJ2-5; the match to TRBD1 covers 8 bases. Germline V gene lookup returns CDR1 DFQATT and CDR2 SNEGSKA (reference sequence). J gave up 2 bases and V 5 bases, and 7 bases lay outside the gene matches. CDR3 length: 14 residues. The CDR3 loop is CSAGTDREQETQYF. As DNA, the CDR3 is TGCAGTGCTGGAACGGACAGGGAACAAGAGACCCAGTACTTC.

This clonotype was seen only a few times. V usage is TRBV7-9 and J usage is TRBJ2-3; 13 bases fit TRBD2. V was pared by 5 bases and J by 5 bases, with 4 bases of the junction left unmatched. The germline V gene has CDR1 SEHNR and CDR2 FQNEAQ (reference sequence). This CDR3 has 15 amino acids. The CDR3 reads CASSLTSGRVDTQYF. Written as DNA, the CDR3 is TGTGCCAGCAGCCTCACTAGCGGGAGGGTAGATACGCAGTATTTT.

The rearrangement joins TRBV3-1 to TRBJ2-5; no clear D gene. The CDR3 has 14 residues. The germline CDR1 and CDR2 sequences are LGHDT and YNNKEL (reference sequence). V was clipped by 1 base and J by 5 bases, with 11 bases between them. The CDR3 coding sequence is TGTGCCAGCAGCCAAGTAAATCTCCCGGAGACCCAGTACTTC. This gives the protein CASSQVNLPETQYF.

This clonotype was found a few times. The V call is TRBV7-2, the J call TRBJ2-2; a possible D gene is TRBD1 (6 bases). Germline V gene lookup returns CDR1 SGHTA and CDR2 FQGNSA. The CDR3 sequence is 18 residues long. The V end was cut by 5 bases, the J end by 6 bases, with 25 bases between. The CDR3: CASSPRHAGASLAGELFF. The CDR3 nucleotides are TGTGCCAGCAGCCCGCGCCATGCAGGGGCATCACTAGCCGGGGAGCTGTTTTTT.

This clonotype has only a few counts. The chain recombines TRBV5-1 with TRBJ2-2, with D uncertain. CDR3 length: 15 amino acids. Trimming removed 1 base at V and 2 bases at J, with 9 bases between. CDR1 SGHRS and CDR2 YFSETQ come from the germline V gene. The CDR3 sequence: CASSLTAANTGELFF. The CDR3 DNA is TGCGCCAGCAGCTTGACGGCAGCTAACACCGGGGAGCTGTTTTTT.